The present T cell receptor beta chain was sequenced within a study of T cell changes during pregnancy in multiple sclerosis. Germline V gives CDR1 SGHRS, CDR2 YFSETQ. The V and J ends lost 0 bases and 4 bases respectively, with 5 bases between them. This CDR3 has 12 residues. TCRdb keeps only in-frame clones here, not all; method: immunoSEQ multiplex PCR. The table shows over 75,000 clones, with around 92% occurring only once. The starting material was peripheral blood, obtained in the first trimester of pregnancy. The chain carries TRBV5-1 and TRBJ2-7; D is ambiguous. The sequence derives from a female donor with multiple sclerosis, enrolled in a pregnancy study. The CDR3 region is CASSLGQYEQYF. CDR3 sequence (DNA): TGCGCCAGCAGCTTGGGTCAGTACGAGCAGTACTTC.